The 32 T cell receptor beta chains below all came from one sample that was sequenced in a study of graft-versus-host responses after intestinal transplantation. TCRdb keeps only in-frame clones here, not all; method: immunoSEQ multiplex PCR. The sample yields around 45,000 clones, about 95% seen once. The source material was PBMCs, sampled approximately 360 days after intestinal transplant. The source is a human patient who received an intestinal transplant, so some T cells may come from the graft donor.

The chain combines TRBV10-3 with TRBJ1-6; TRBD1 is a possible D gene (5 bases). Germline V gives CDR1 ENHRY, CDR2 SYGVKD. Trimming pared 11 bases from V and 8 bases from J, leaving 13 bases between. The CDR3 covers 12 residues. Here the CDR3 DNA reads TGTGCCTCTAGGTGGGGGGATTCACCCCTCCACTTT. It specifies CASRWGDSPLHF.

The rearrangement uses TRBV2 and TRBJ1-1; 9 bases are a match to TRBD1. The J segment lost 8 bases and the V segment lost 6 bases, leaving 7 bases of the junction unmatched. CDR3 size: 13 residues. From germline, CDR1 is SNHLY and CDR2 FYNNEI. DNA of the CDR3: TGTGCCAGCAGGATGGACAGGGGAAGCGAAGCTTTCTTT. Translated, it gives CASRMDRGSEAFF.

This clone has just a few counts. The CDR3 sequence is CASSPSTANEKLFF. Here the CDR3 DNA reads TGTGCCAGCTCACCGTCGACGGCAAATGAAAAACTGTTTTTT. The V call is TRBV18, the J call TRBJ1-4, with D hard to call. Germline CDR1 is KGHSH and CDR2 is LQKENI. The CDR3 has 14 amino acids. V was cut by 3 bases and J by 5 bases, with 10 bases left in between.

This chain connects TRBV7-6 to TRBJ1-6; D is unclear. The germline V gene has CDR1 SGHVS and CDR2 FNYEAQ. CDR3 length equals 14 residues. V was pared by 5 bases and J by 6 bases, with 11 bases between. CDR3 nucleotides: TGTGCCAGCAGCACCGGCCAGGTTAATTCACCCCTCCACTTT. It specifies CASSTGQVNSPLHF.

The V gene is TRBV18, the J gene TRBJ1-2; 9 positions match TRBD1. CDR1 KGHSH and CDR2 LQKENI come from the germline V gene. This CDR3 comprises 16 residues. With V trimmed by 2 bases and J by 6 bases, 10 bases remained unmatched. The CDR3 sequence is CASSPRRGDRADGYTF. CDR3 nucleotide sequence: TGTGCCAGCTCACCAAGGAGGGGGGACAGGGCGGATGGCTACACCTTC.

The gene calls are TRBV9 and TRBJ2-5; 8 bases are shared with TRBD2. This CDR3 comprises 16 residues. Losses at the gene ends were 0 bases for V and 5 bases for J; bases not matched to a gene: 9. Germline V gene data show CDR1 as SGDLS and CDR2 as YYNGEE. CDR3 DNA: TGTGCCAGCAGCGTAGGTATTAGCGGGGTGTCGGAGACCCAGTACTTC. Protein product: CASSVGISGVSETQYF.

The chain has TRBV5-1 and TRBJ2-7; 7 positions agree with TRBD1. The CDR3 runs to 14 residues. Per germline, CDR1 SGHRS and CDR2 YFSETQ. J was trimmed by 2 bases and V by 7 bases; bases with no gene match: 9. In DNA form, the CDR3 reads TGCGCCAGCGGACCGGGACAGTTTGCCTACGAGCAGTACTTC. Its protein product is CASGPGQFAYEQYF.

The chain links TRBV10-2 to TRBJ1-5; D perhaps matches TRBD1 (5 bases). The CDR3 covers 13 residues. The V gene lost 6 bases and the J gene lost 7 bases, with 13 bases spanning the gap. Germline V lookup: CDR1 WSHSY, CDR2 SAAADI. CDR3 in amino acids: CASRQGWDQPQHF. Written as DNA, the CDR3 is TGCGCCAGCAGGCAGGGTTGGGACCAGCCCCAGCATTTT.

CDR3 DNA: TGTGCCAGCGGACCCGGCCCCGGCGGGGAGCTGTTTTTT. Amino acid sequence: CASGPGPGGELFF. This chain uses TRBV6-6 with TRBJ2-2; D remains ambiguous. CDR1 MNHNY and CDR2 SVGAGI come from the germline V gene (reference sequence). The CDR3 is made up of 13 amino acids. V was trimmed by 8 bases and J by 7 bases, leaving 14 bases between them.

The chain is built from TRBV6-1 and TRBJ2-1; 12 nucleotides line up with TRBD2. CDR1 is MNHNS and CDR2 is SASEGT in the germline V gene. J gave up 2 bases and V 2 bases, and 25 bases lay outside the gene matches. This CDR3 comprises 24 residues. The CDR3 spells CASSESLGRLAGGYKSSPYNEQFF. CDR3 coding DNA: TGTGCCAGCAGTGAAAGTCTGGGGCGGCTAGCGGGAGGGTATAAGTCTAGCCCCTACAATGAGCAGTTCTTC.

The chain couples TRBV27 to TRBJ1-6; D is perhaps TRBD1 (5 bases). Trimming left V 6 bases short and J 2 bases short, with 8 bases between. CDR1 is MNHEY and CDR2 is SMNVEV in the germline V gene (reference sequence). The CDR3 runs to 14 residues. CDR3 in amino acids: CASRRGTYNSPLHF. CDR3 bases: TGTGCCAGCAGACGGGGGACCTATAATTCACCCCTCCACTTT.

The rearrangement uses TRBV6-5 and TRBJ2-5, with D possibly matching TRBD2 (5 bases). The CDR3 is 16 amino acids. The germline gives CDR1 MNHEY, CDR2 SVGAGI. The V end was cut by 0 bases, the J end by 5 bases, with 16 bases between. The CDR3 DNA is TGTGCCAGCAGTTACTCCGGGTCACCGGACTCGGAGACCCAGTACTTC. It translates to CASSYSGSPDSETQYF.

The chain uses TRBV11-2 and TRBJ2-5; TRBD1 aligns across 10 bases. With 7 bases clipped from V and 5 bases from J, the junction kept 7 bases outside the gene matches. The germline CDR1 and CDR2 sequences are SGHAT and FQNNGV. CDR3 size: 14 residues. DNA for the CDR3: TGTGCCAGCACCAAGGACAGGGGGGGGGAGACCCAGTACTTC. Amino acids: CASTKDRGGETQYF.

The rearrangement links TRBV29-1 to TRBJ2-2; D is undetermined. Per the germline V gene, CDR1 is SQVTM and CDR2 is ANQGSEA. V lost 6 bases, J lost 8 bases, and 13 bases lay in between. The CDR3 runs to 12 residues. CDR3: CSVLIPSGELFF. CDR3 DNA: TGCAGCGTCCTAATCCCGTCGGGGGAGCTGTTTTTT.

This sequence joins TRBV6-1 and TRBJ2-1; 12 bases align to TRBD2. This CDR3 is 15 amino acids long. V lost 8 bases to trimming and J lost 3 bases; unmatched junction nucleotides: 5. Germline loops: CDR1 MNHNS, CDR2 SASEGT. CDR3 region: CASSTSGSFYNEQFF. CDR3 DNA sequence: TGTGCCAGCTCGACTAGCGGGAGTTTCTACAATGAGCAGTTCTTC.

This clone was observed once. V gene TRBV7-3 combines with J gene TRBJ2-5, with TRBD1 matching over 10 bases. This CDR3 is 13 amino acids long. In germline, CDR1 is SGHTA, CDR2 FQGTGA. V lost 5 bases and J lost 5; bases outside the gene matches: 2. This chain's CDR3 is CASSKTGGETQYF. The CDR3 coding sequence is TGTGCCAGCAGCAAGACAGGGGGCGAGACCCAGTACTTC. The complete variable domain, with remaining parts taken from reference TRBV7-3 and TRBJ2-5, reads GAGVSQTPSNKVTEKGKYVELRCDPISGHTALYWYRQSLGQGPEFLIYFQGTGAADDSGLPNDRFFAVRPEGSVSTLKIQRTERGDSAVYLCASSKTGGETQYFGPGTRLLVL.

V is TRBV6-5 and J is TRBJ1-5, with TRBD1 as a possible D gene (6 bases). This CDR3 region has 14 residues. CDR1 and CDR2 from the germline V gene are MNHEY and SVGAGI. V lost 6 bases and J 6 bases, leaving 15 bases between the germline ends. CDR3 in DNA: TGTGCCAGCAGGACATTACAGGGCACTCAGCCCCAGCATTTT. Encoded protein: CASRTLQGTQPQHF.

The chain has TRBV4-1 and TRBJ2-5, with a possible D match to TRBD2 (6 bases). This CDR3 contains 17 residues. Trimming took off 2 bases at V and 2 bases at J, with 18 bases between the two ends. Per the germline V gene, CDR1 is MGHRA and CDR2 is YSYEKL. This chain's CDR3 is CASSQKGGVLAQETQYF. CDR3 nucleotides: TGCGCCAGCAGCCAAAAAGGCGGGGTCTTGGCTCAAGAGACCCAGTACTTC.

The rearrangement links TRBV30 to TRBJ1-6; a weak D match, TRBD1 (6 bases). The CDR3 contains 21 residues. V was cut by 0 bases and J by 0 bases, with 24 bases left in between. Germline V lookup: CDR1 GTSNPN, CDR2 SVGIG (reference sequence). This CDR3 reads CAWSVPTRGLSQGSYNSPLHF. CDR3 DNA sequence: TGTGCCTGGAGTGTACCTACAAGGGGACTCTCACAGGGCTCCTATAATTCACCCCTCCACTTT.

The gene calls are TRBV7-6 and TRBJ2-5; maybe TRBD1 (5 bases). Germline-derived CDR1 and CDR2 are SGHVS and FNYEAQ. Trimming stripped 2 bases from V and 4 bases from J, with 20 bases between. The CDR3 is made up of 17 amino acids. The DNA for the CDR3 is TGTGCCAGCAGCTTAAAACAGGATGACTGGAGTTTAGAGACCCAGTACTTC. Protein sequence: CASSLKQDDWSLETQYF. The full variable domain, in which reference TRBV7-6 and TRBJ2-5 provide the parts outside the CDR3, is GAGVSQSPRYKVTKRGQDVALRCDPISGHVSLYWYRQALGQGPEFLTYFNYEAQQDKSGLPNDRFSAERPEGSISTLTIQRTEQRDSAMYRCASSLKQDDWSLETQYFGPGTRLLVL.

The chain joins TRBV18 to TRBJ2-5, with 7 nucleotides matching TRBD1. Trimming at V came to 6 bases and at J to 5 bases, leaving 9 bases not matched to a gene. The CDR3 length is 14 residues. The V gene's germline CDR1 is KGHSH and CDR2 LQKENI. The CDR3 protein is CASSIRGRGETQYF. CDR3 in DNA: TGTGCCAGCTCCATAAGGGGGCGAGGTGAGACCCAGTACTTC. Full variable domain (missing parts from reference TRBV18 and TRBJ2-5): NAGVMQNPRHLVRRRGQEARLRCSPMKGHSHVYWYRQLPEEGLKFMVYLQKENIIDESGMPKERFSAEFPKEGPSILRIQQVVRGDSAAYFCASSIRGRGETQYFGPGTRLLVL.

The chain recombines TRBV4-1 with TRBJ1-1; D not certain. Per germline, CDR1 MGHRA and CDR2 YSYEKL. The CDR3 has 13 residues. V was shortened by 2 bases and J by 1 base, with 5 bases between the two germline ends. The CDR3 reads CASSQLGNTEAFF. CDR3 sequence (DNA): TGCGCCAGCAGCCAACTCGGGAACACTGAAGCTTTCTTT.

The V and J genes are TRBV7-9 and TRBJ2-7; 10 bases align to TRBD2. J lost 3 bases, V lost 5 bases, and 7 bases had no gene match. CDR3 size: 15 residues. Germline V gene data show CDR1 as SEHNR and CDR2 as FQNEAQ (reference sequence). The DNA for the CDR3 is TGTGCCAGCAGCGACGGACTAGCGGCCCTCTACGAGCAGTACTTC. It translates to CASSDGLAALYEQYF.

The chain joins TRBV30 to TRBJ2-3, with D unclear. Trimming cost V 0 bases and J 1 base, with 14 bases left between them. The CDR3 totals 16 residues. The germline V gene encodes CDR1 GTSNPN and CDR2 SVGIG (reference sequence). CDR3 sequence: CAWSVSPFRGTDTQYF. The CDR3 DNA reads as TGTGCCTGGAGTGTAAGCCCCTTCCGGGGCACAGATACGCAGTATTTT.

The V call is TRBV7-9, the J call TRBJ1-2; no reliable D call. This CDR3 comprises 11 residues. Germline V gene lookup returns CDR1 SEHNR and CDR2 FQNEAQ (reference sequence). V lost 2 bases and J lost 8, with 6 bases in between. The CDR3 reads CASSLREGYTF. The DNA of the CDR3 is TGTGCCAGCAGCTTAAGGGAGGGCTACACCTTC.

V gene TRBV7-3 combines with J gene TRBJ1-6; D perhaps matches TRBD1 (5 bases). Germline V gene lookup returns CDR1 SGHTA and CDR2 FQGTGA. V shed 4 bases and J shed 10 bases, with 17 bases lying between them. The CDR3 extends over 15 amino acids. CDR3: CASSSRPGGESPLHF. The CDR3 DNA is TGTGCCAGCAGCTCCCGACCCGGAGGGGAGTCACCCCTCCACTTT.

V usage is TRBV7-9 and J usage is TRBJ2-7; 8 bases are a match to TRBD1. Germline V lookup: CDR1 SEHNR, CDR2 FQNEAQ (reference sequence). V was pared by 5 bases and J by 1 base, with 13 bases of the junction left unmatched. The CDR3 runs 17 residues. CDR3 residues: CASSQDLGTGPSYEQYF. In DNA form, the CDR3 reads TGTGCCAGCAGCCAAGATCTAGGGACAGGACCTTCCTACGAGCAGTACTTC. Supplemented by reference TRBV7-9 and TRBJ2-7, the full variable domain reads DTGVSQNPRHKITKRGQNVTFRCDPISEHNRLYWYRQTLGQGPEFLTYFQNEAQLEKSRLLSDRFSAERPKGSFSTLEIQRTEQGDSAMYLCASSQDLGTGPSYEQYFGPGTRLTVT.

The CDR3 sequence is CASTSASPPYEQYF. For the CDR3, the DNA is TGTGCCAGCACCTCGGCTAGCCCCCCCTACGAGCAGTACTTC. The chain uses TRBV27 and TRBJ2-7; weak D call: TRBD2 (5 bases). The germline gives CDR1 MNHEY, CDR2 SMNVEV (reference sequence). V was cut by 7 bases and J by 2 bases, with 15 bases left in between. The CDR3 spans 14 residues.

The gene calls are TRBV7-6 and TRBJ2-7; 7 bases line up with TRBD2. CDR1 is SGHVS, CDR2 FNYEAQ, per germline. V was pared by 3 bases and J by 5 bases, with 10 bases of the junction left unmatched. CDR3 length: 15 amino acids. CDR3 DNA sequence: TGTGCCAGCAGCTTGACGACTAGCCCGCCCCACGAGCAGTACTTC. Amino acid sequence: CASSLTTSPPHEQYF.

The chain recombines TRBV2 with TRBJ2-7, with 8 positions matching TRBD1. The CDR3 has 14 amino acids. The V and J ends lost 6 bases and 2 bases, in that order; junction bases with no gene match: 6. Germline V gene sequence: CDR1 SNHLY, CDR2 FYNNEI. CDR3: CASSEQGVPYEQYF. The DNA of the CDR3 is TGTGCCAGCAGCGAACAGGGGGTTCCCTACGAGCAGTACTTC.

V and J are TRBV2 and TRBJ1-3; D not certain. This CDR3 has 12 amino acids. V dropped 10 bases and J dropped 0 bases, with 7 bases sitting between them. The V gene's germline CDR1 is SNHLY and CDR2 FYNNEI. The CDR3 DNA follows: TGTGCCACCATTTCCTCTGGAAACACCATATATTTT. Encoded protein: CATISSGNTIYF.

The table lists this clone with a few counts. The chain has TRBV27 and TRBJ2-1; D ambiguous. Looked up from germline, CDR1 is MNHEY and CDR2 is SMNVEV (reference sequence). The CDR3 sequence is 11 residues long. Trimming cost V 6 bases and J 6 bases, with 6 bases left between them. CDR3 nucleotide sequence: TGTGCCAGCAGAGGTCTCAATGAGCAGTTCTTC. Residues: CASRGLNEQFF.